These 2 T cell receptor beta chains were sequenced from one sample in a study of blood T cell repertoires in COVID-19. TCRdb's table, derived via immunoSEQ multiplex PCR, lists solely in-frame clones and lacks some. The sample has about 260,000 clones, approximately 90% seen once. The sequenced sample consisted of peripheral blood. The receptors shown here come from a man aged 18 to 30 with active or convalescent COVID-19.

The chain combines TRBV7-8 with TRBJ2-5, with 8 bases aligning to TRBD1. This CDR3 has 18 residues. Trimming took 5 bases from V and 5 from J; bases not matched to a gene: 19. Germline V gene data show CDR1 as SGHVS and CDR2 as FQNEAQ. CDR3 region: CASSVTILPAGGEETQYF. The CDR3 bases are TGTGCCAGCAGCGTAACAATCTTACCGGCAGGGGGCGAGGAGACCCAGTACTTC.

This clone turned up a few times. The rearrangement links TRBV28 to TRBJ2-5, with a tentative D call TRBD2 (5 bases). Germline assignment: CDR1 MDHEN and CDR2 SYDVKM. This CDR3 spans 13 amino acids. Trimming cost V 3 bases and J 4 bases, with 9 bases left between them. CDR3 DNA: TGTGCCAGCAGTTTTGGCGGGTCAGAGACCCAGTACTTC. Translation: CASSFGGSETQYF.